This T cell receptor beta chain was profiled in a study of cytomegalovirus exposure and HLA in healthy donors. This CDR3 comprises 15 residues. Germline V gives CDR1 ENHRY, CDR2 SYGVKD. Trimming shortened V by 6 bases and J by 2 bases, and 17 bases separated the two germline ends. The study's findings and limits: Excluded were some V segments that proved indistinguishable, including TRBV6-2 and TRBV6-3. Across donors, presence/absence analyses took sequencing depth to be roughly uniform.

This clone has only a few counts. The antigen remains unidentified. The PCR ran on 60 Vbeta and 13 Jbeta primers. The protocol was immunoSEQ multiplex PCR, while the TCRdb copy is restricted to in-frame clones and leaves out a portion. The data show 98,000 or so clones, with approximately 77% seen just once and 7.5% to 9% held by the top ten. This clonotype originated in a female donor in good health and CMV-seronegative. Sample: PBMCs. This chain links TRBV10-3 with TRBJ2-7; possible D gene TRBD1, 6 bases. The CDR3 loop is CAIRAGQSPTYEQYF. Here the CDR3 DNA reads TGTGCCATCAGGGCCGGACAGTCGCCGACCTACGAGCAGTACTTC.